Presented here are 3 T cell receptor beta chains from one specimen sequenced in a study of radiotherapy plus CTLA-4 blockade in lung cancer. Assay used: immunoSEQ multiplex PCR; TCRdb lists only in-frame clones, some missing. The sample carries about 85,000 clones, 86% recorded once. The sample in question was peripheral blood, obtained from a patient treated with radiotherapy plus ipilimumab. Receptor source: a human donor with non-small cell lung cancer who had a partial response to radiotherapy plus ipilimumab.

This chain joins TRBV29-1 and TRBJ2-2, with TRBD2 matching over 12 bases. Germline loops: CDR1 SQVTM, CDR2 ANQGSEA. Trimming at V came to 6 bases and at J to 5 bases, leaving 4 bases not matched to a gene. CDR3 length: 14 residues. The CDR3 coding sequence is TGCAGCGTCCGACTAGCGGGAGATACCGGGGAGCTGTTTTTT. It translates to CSVRLAGDTGELFF.

Concerning this clone itself: An end of the junction does not agree with germline; a read error may underlie this. This sample also contains other DNA sequences that code for the same CDR3. V gene TRBV29-1 combines with J gene TRBJ1-1; D unresolved. The CDR3 length is 14 residues. Germline V lookup: CDR1 SQVTM, CDR2 ANQGSEA. The CDR3 nucleotides read TGCAGCGTAGCCGACTCCAACATGAACACTGAAGCCTTCTTT. Protein: CSVADSNMNTEAFF.

This chain uses TRBV30 with TRBJ2-3; weak D call: TRBD2 (6 bases). Germline V CDR1 and CDR2: GTSNPN, SVGIG (reference sequence). The CDR3 runs 17 residues. Trimming took off 0 bases at V and 0 bases at J, with 16 bases between the two ends. CDR3 DNA: TGTGCCTGGAGTGTATCACGGGGCGGGACGAGCACAGATACGCAGTATTTT. Its translation is CAWSVSRGGTSTDTQYF.